The TCR beta chain under discussion was sequenced for a study of cytomegalovirus exposure and HLA in healthy donors. PCR involved 60 Vbeta and 13 Jbeta primers. Repertoires were generated with immunoSEQ multiplex PCR, while TCRdb's copy carries only in-frame clones and drops some. Among 150,000 to 200,000 clones listed, around 79% were seen once. There are 12 residues in the CDR3. Germline loops: CDR1 MNHNY, CDR2 SVGAGI (reference sequence). Sequencing used PBMCs. V and J are TRBV6-6 and TRBJ2-5, with D perhaps matching TRBD2 (6 bases). The J call is uncertain, as TRBJ2-7 better fits the DNA end. This sequence was found in a middle-aged man in good health and CMV-seropositive. CDR3 region: CAGGTDAYEQYF. The DNA for the CDR3 is TGTGCCGGGGGGACTGACGCCTACGAGCAGTACTTC.